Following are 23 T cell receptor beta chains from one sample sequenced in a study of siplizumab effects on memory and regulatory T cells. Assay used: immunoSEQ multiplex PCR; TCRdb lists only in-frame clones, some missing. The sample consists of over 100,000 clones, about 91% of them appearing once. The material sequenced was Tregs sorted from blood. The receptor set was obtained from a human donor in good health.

CDR3 sequence: CASSLGQGSHNEQFF. The CDR3 DNA reads TGTGCCAGCAGCCTAGGACAGGGAAGCCACAATGAGCAGTTCTTC. V gene TRBV11-3 combines with J gene TRBJ2-1; 8 nucleotides agree with TRBD1. Per germline, CDR1 SGHNT and CDR2 YENEEA. V shed 5 bases and J 5 bases; nucleotides not matched to a gene: 8. The CDR3 has 15 residues.

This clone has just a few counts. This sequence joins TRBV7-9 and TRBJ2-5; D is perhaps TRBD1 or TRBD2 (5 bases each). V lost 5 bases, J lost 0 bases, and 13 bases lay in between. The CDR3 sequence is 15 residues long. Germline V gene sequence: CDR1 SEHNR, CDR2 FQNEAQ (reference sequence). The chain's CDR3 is CASSLTASHQETQYF. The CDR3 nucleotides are TGTGCCAGCAGCCTGACAGCTAGCCACCAAGAGACCCAGTACTTC.

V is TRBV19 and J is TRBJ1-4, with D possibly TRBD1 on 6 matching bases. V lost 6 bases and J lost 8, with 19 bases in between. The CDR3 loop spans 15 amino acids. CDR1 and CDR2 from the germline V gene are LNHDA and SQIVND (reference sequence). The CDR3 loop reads CASSARGGENEKLFF. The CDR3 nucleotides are TGTGCCAGTAGCGCCAGAGGGGGTGAGAACGAAAAACTGTTTTTT.

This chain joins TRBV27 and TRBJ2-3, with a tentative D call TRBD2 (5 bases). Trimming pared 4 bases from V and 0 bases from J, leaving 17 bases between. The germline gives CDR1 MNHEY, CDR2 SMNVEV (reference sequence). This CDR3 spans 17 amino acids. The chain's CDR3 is CASSSRLRGQSTDTQYF. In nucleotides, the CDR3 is TGTGCCAGCAGTTCCCGATTGAGAGGGCAGAGCACAGATACGCAGTATTTT.

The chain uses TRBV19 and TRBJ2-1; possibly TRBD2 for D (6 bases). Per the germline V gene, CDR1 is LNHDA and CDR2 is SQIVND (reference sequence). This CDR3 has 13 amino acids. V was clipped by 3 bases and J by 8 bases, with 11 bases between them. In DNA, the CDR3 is TGTGCCAGTAGTATGTCCTGGGGGGATGAGCAGTTCTTC. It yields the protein CASSMSWGDEQFF. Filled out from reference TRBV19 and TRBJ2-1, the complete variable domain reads DGGITQSPKYLFRKEGQNVTLSCEQNLNHDAMYWYRQDPGQGLRLIYYSQIVNDFQKGDIAEGYSVSREKKESFPLTVTSAQKNPTAFYLCASSMSWGDEQFFGPGTRLTVL.

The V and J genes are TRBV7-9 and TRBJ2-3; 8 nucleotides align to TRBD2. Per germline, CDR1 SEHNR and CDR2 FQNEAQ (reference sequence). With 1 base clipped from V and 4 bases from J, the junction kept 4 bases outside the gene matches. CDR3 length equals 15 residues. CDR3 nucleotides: TGTGCCAGCAGCTTAGTCGGACTAGCCCCAGATACGCAGTATTTT. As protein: CASSLVGLAPDTQYF.

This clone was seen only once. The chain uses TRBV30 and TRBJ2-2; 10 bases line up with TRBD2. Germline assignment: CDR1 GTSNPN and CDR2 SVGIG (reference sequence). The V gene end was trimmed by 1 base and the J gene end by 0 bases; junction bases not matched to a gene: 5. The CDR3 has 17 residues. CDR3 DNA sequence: TGTGCCTGGAGTGGGCTAGCGGGGGCCGCGAACACCGGGGAGCTGTTTTTT. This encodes CAWSGLAGAANTGELFF.

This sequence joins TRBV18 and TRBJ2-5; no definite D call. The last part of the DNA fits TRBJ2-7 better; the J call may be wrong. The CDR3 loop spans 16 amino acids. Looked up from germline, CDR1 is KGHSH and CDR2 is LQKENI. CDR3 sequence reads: CASSPLLSGARYEQYF. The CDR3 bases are TGTGCCAGCTCACCACTATTGAGTGGAGCCCGCTACGAGCAGTACTTC.

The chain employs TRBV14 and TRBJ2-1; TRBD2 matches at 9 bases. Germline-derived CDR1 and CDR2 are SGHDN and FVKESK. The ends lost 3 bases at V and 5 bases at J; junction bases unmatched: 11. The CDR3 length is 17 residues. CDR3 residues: CASSQVYGRGGNNEQFF. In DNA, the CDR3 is TGTGCCAGCAGCCAGGTCTACGGGCGGGGGGGTAACAATGAGCAGTTCTTC.

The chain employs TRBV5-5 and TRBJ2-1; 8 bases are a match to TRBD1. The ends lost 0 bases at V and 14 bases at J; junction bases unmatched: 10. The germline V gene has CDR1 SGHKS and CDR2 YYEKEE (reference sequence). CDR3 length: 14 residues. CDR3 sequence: CASSLGQGAWFEFF. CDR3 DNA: TGTGCCAGCAGCTTGGGGCAGGGGGCCTGGTTTGAGTTCTTC.

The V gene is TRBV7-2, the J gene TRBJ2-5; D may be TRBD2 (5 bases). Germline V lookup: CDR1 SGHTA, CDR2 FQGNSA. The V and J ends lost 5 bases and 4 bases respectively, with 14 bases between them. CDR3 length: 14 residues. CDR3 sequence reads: CASSRAGRVETQYF. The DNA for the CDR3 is TGTGCCAGCAGCCGGGCGGGTAGAGTAGAGACCCAGTACTTC.

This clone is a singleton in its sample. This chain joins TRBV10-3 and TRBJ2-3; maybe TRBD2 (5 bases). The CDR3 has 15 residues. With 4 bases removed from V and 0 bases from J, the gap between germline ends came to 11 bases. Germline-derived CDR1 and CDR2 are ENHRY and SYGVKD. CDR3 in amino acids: CAISGLSGSTDTQYF. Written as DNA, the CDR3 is TGTGCCATCAGTGGGTTGAGCGGTAGCACAGATACGCAGTATTTT.

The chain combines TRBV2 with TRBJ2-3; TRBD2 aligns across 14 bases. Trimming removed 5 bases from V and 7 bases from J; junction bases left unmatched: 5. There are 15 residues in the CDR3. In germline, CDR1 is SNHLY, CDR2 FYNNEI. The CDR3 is CASSPTSGGANTQYF. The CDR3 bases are TGTGCCAGCAGTCCGACTAGCGGGGGGGCAAATACGCAGTATTTT.

The CDR3 DNA sequence: TGTGCCATCAGTGGGAGTAAAGGCTACACCTTC. Its translation is CAISGSKGYTF. V gene TRBV10-3 combines with J gene TRBJ1-2; D call uncertain. Germline lookup yields CDR1 ENHRY and CDR2 SYGVKD. Trimming left V 4 bases short and J 8 bases short, with 8 bases between. The CDR3 length is 11 residues.

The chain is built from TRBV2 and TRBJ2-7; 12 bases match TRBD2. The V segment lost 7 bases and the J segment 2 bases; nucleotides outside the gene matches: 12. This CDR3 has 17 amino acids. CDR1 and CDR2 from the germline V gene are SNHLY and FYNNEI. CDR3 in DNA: TGTGCCAGCACTGGACCTGGACTAGCGGGACACACCTACGAGCAGTACTTC. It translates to CASTGPGLAGHTYEQYF.

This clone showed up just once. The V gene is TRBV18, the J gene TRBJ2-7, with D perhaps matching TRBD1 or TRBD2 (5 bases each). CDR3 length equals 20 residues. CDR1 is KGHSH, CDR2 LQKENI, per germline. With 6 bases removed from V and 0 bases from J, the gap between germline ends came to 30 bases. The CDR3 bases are TGTGCCAGCTCTCTTGTGACGGGACGCCGCTCCACCTGGGGCTCCTACGAGCAGTACTTC. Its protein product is CASSLVTGRRSTWGSYEQYF.

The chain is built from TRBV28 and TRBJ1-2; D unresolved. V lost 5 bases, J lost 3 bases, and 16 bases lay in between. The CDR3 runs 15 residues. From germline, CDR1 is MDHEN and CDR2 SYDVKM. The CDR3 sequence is CASSRNPLKDYGYTF. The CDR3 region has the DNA TGTGCCAGCAGTCGAAACCCGCTAAAGGACTATGGCTACACCTTC.

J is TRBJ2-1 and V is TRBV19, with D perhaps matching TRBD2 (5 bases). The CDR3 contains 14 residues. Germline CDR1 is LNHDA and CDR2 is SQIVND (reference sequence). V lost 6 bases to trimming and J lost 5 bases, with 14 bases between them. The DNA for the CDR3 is TGTGCCAGTAGCCTCCAGAGGGTAGACAATGAGCAGTTCTTC. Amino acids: CASSLQRVDNEQFF.

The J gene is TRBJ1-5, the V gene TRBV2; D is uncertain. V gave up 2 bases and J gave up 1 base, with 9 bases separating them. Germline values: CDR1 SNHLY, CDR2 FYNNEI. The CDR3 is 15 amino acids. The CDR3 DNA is TGTGCCAGCAGTGAATTCGATGGGAGCAATCAGCCCCAGCATTTT. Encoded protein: CASSEFDGSNQPQHF.

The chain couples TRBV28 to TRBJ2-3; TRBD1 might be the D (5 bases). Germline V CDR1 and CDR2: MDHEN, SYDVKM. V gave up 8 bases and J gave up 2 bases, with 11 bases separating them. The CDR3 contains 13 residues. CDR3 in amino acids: CASRPTATDTQYF. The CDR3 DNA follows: TGTGCCAGCCGCCCGACAGCCACAGATACGCAGTATTTT.

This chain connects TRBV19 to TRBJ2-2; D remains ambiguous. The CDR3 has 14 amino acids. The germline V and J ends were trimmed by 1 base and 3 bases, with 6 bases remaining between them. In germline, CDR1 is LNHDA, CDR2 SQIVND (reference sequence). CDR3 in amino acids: CASSIAGYTGELFF. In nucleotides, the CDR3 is TGTGCCAGTAGTATAGCCGGTTACACCGGGGAGCTGTTTTTT. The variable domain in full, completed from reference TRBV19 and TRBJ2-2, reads DGGITQSPKYLFRKEGQNVTLSCEQNLNHDAMYWYRQDPGQGLRLIYYSQIVNDFQKGDIAEGYSVSREKKESFPLTVTSAQKNPTAFYLCASSIAGYTGELFFGEGSRLTVL.

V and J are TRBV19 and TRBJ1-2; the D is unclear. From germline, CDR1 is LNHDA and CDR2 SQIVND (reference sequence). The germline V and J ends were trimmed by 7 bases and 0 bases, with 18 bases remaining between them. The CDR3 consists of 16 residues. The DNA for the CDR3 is TGTGCCAGTAAGGACGATAAACTCTCCGCTAACTATGGCTACACCTTC. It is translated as CASKDDKLSANYGYTF.

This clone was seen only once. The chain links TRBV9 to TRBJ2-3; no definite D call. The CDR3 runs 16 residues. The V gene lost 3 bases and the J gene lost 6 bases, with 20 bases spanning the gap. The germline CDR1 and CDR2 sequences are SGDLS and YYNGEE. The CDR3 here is CASSAHRAAMGDTQYF. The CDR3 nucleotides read TGTGCCAGCAGCGCCCACCGGGCAGCGATGGGGGATACGCAGTATTTT.